Listed below are T cell receptor beta chains from one sample, sequenced in a study of blood T cells in healthy people across ages. Each CDR3 protein gets one entry after TCRdb re-called the 5' RACE reads with MiXCR. The sample lists roughly 1,000,000 distinct CDR3 sequences; 25% were seen once. This sample also belongs to another study, concerning T cells of mothers and their children.

The sequenced sample was blood. All receptors come from a girl aged 2-9 years in good health. CDR3s include the opening cysteine and the closing phenylalanine or tryptophan. The D gene is left open where the match is weak. Only part of the rows carry a size: once, few, many, or a class if the clone is expanded.

size | J | D | V | DNA | CDR3
once | TRBJ2-6 | TRBD1 | TRBV5-4 | TGTGCCACCCAGAGGGCAGGGGGCCCGTATAGCTCTGGGGCCAACGTCCCGACTTTC | CATQRAGGPYSSGANVPTF
- | TRBJ2-1 | - | TRBV12-3/TRBV12-4 | TGTGCCAGCAGCTTCCTCGTCCCCCGGGATAGGTACAATGAGCAGTTCTTC | CASSFLVPRDRYNEQFF
few | TRBJ2-1 | - | TRBV9 | TGTGCCAGCAGCGTAGAACTAGTGGAAAATGAGCAGTTCTTC | CASSVELVENEQFF
- | TRBJ1-4 | TRBD1 | TRBV12-5 | TGTGCTAGTGGTTTTTCCCCCTCCAGGGGGACGGCGGAAAAACTGTTCTTT | CASGFSPSRGTAEKLFF
- | TRBJ2-5 | - | TRBV7-3 | TGTGCCAGCAGCTTAGGGTTCACCGTGCCCCAAGAGACCCAGTACTTC | CASSLGFTVPQETQYF
few | TRBJ1-4 | - | TRBV6-1 | TGTGCCAGCAGTGAAGCGCCCGGTCTTAATGAAAAACTGTTTTTT | CASSEAPGLNEKLFF
few | TRBJ1-2 | - | TRBV9 | TGTGCCAGCAGCGTAGGAGAGGGGCGTGGAGTCGGCTACACCTTC | CASSVGEGRGVGYTF
once | TRBJ2-3 | TRBD2 | TRBV5-1 | TGCGCCAGCAGCTACCTACTAGCGGGAGGGCTCTCAGATACGCAGTATTTT | CASSYLLAGGLSDTQYF
- | TRBJ2-3 | - | TRBV12-3/TRBV12-4 | TGTGCCAGCAGGCTTGGAGGGGCAGATACGCAGTATTTT | CASRLGGADTQYF
- | TRBJ2-1 | - | TRBV9 | TGTGCCAGCAGCGTAGCGGGTTCCACCTACAATGAGCAGTTCTTC | CASSVAGSTYNEQFF
few | TRBJ2-2 | - | TRBV3-1 | TGTGCCAGCAGCCAGGTTGACCGGACCGGGGAGCTGTTTTTT | CASSQVDRTGELFF
- | TRBJ2-4 | TRBD2 | TRBV28 | TGTGCCAGCACCAGTAGCGGGAGAAAAAACATTCAGTACTTC | CASTSSGRKNIQYF
few | TRBJ2-2 | - | TRBV7-2 | TGTGCCAGCAGCTTAGAAGGAGGGGCCAACACCGGGGAGCTGTTTTTT | CASSLEGGANTGELFF
- | TRBJ1-4 | - | TRBV12-3/TRBV12-4 | TGTGCCAGCGGGAACGGGCGACAACTGTTTTTT | CASGNGRQLFF
few | TRBJ1-2 | - | TRBV28 | TGTGCCAGCAGTTCCCCCATTCGGCAGCTGCTCTATGGCTACACCTTC | CASSSPIRQLLYGYTF
- | TRBJ1-4 | - | TRBV5-1 | TGCGCCAGCACCGAGGGATGGAGCGTAGATGAAAAACTGTTTTTT | CASTEGWSVDEKLFF
few | TRBJ2-1 | - | TRBV9 | TGTGCCAGCAGCGTAGGATTTAACAATGAGCAGTTCTTC | CASSVGFNNEQFF
- | TRBJ2-5 | - | TRBV18 | TGTGCCAGCTCACCGGTAAATATAGGGCAAGAGACCCAGTACTTC | CASSPVNIGQETQYF
- | TRBJ2-2 | - | TRBV4-3 | TGCGCCAGCAGCTTTAACAGGGTGTTGTCCGGGGAGCTGTTTTTT | CASSFNRVLSGELFF
once | TRBJ2-1 | - | TRBV6-5 | TGTGCCAGCAGTCGGGGGGCGGTTTACAATGAGCAGTTCTTC | CASSRGAVYNEQFF
- | TRBJ2-3 | - | TRBV29-1 | TGCAGCGTTTCCCCCATCGGCGAGGATACGCAGTATTTT | CSVSPIGEDTQYF
few | TRBJ1-5 | - | TRBV7-9 | TGTGCCAGCAGCCAAAAAACAGGGTTGTTACATTTT | CASSQKTGLLHF
few | TRBJ2-5 | - | TRBV9 | TGTGCCAGCAGCGAGGGGACGGTTAGACAAGAGACCCAGTACTTC | CASSEGTVRQETQYF
- | TRBJ2-1 | TRBD2 | TRBV2 | TGTGCCAGCAGTGCCCAGACTAGCGGGGTATACAATGAGCAGTTCTTC | CASSAQTSGVYNEQFF
- | TRBJ1-6 | - | TRBV7-9 | TGTGCCAGCACGGAAGCAGGGAATGGAAATTCACCCCTCCACTTT | CASTEAGNGNSPLHF
- | TRBJ2-5 | - | TRBV4-1 | TGCGCCAGCAGCCAAGTACCGGGTATACAAGAGACCCAGTACTTC | CASSQVPGIQETQYF